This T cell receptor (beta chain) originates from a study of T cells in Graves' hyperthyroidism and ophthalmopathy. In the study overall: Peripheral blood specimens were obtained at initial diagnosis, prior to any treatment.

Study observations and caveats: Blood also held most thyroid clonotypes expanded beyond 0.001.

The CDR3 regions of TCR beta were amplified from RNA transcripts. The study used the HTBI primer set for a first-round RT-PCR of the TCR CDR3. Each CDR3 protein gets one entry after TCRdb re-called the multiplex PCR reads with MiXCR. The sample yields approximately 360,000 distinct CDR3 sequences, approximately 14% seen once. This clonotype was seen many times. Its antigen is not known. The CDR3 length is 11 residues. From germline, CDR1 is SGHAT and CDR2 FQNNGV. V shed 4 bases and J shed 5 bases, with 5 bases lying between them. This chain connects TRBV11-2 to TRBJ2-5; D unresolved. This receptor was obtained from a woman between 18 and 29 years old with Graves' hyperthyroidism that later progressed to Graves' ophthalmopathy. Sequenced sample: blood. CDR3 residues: CASSWAETQYF. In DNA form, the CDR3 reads TGTGCCAGCAGCTGGGCGGAGACCCAGTACTTC.